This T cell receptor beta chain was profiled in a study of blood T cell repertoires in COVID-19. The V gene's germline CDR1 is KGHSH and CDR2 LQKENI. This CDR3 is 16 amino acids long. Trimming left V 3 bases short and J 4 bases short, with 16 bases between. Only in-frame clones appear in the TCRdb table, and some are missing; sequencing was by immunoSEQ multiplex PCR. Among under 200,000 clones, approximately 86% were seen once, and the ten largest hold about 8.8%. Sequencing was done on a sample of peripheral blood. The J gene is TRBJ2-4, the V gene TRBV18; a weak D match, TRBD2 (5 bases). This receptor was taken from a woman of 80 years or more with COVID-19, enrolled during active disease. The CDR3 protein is CASSPTVDSGKNIQYF. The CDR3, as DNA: TGTGCCAGCTCACCTACCGTGGACTCTGGGAAAAACATTCAGTACTTC.